The rows below give T cell receptor beta chains drawn from one sample of a study of blood T cell repertoires in COVID-19. Method: immunoSEQ multiplex PCR; TCRdb's copy keeps in-frame clones and lacks some. The sample lists roughly 100,000 clones, approximately 85% occurring once. The sequenced sample consisted of peripheral blood. The source is a middle-aged man with acute or convalescent COVID-19. Both conserved end residues are part of each CDR3. D genes are given only for firm matches. Only part of the rows carry a size: once, few, many, or a class if the clone is expanded.

>TRBV28|-|TRBD1|TRBJ1-4
CASSRGGTGGEKLFF
TGTGCCAGCAGCCGAGGAGGGACAGGGGGGGAAAAACTGTTTTTT
>TRBV7-3|-|TRBD1|TRBJ2-5
CASSSKQTGGRETQYF
TGTGCCAGCAGCTCCAAACAAACAGGGGGCAGAGAGACCCAGTACTTC
>TRBV11-3|-|-|TRBJ2-5
CASSLVAGAQETQYF
TGTGCCAGCAGCTTAGTTGCAGGGGCCCAAGAGACCCAGTACTTC
>TRBV5-4|-|-|TRBJ2-5
CASSPFGREGGETQYF
TGTGCCAGCAGCCCCTTCGGGCGGGAAGGAGGAGAGACCCAGTACTTC
>TRBV4-2|-|TRBD2|TRBJ2-3
CASSPRLGGRTDTQYF
TGTGCCAGCAGCCCCCGCCTAGGCGGGAGAACAGATACGCAGTATTTT
>TRBV3-1/TRBV3-2|-|-|TRBJ1-4
CASSQTTGTNEKLFF
TGTGCCAGCAGCCAAACGACAGGAACTAATGAAAAACTGTTTTTT
>TRBV3-1/TRBV3-2|-|TRBD1|TRBJ1-2
CASSPSGTGNYGYTF
TGTGCCAGCAGCCCTTCCGGGACAGGGAACTATGGCTACACCTTC
>TRBV28|-|-|TRBJ1-5
CASRTPGGDYQPQHF
TGTGCCAGCAGAACCCCTGGGGGGGACTATCAGCCCCAGCATTTT
>TRBV4-2|-|-|TRBJ2-1
CASSNEESGSNEQFF
TGTGCCAGCAGCAACGAGGAATCAGGGTCCAATGAGCAGTTCTTC
>TRBV20-1|-|-|TRBJ1-2
CSARDFPVSTF
TGCAGTGCTAGAGATTTCCCGGTTTCCACCTTC
>TRBV4-1|-|-|TRBJ1-4
CASSQGQGNEKLFF
TGCGCCAGCAGCCAAGGTCAGGGTAATGAAAAACTGTTTTTT
>TRBV28|-|TRBD1|TRBJ2-1
CASRRDRRWNNEQFF
TGTGCCAGCAGGCGGGACAGGAGGTGGAACAATGAGCAGTTCTTC
>TRBV20-1|-|-|TRBJ1-5
CSASPQGLINQPQHF
TGCAGTGCTAGTCCCCAGGGGCTTATTAATCAGCCCCAGCATTTT
>TRBV4-1|few|-|TRBJ1-2
CASSQDGYREPNYGYTF
TGCGCCAGCAGCCAAGATGGGTACAGGGAACCCAACTATGGCTACACCTTC
>TRBV14|-|TRBD1|TRBJ1-1
CASSQRQGFAFF
TGTGCCAGCAGCCAACGACAGGGGTTTGCTTTCTTT
>TRBV12-2|-|-|TRBJ1-2
CASRLYPGQLSGYTF
TGTGCAAGTCGCTTGTATCCGGGACAGTTAAGTGGCTACACCTTC
>TRBV7-2|-|-|TRBJ1-1
CASSEGVNTEAFF
TGTGCCAGCAGCGAGGGAGTGAACACTGAAGCTTTCTTT
>TRBV11-3|-|TRBD2|TRBJ2-2
CASSPRLAGGTGELFF
TGTGCCAGCAGCCCTCGGCTAGCGGGAGGGACCGGGGAGCTGTTTTTT
>TRBV5-1|-|-|TRBJ1-6
CASSLQGGDNSPLHF
TGCGCCAGCAGCTTGCAGGGAGGAGATAATTCACCCCTCCACTTT
>TRBV3-1/TRBV3-2|-|-|TRBJ1-3
CASSQLGAGDSGNTIYF
TGTGCCAGCAGCCAGCTGGGGGCTGGGGACTCTGGAAACACCATATATTTT
>TRBV11-2|-|-|TRBJ2-5
CASSLGGGVETQYF
TGTGCCAGCAGCTTAGGTGGAGGAGTTGAGACCCAGTACTTC
>TRBV30|-|TRBD1|TRBJ2-5
CAWSPQGAWETQYF
TGTGCCTGGAGTCCACAGGGGGCCTGGGAGACCCAGTACTTC
>TRBV19|-|TRBD2|TRBJ2-1
CASSITGLAGPEQFF
TGTGCCAGTAGTATAACGGGACTAGCGGGGCCTGAGCAGTTCTTC
>TRBV18|-|-|TRBJ2-7
CASSLPDFYEQYF
TGTGCCAGCTCACTTCCGGACTTCTACGAGCAGTACTTC
>TRBV30|few|TRBD2|TRBJ2-1
CAWTLSGNEQFF
TGTGCCTGGACCCTTAGCGGGAATGAGCAGTTCTTC
>TRBV19|-|TRBD1|TRBJ2-7
CASSGAGTGAYEQYF
TGTGCCAGTAGTGGGGCCGGGACAGGGGCCTACGAGCAGTACTTC
>TRBV9|-|-|TRBJ1-1
CASSVAMNTEAFF
TGTGCCAGCAGCGTAGCTATGAACACTGAAGCTTTCTTT
>TRBV6-1|-|-|TRBJ2-7
CASSEEGDTYEQYF
TGTGCCAGCAGTGAAGAAGGGGACACCTACGAGCAGTACTTC
>TRBV11-2|few|-|TRBJ1-3
CASSFTGLSSGNTIYF
TGTGCCAGCAGCTTTACGGGACTCTCCTCTGGAAACACCATATATTTT
>TRBV6-6|-|-|TRBJ2-1
CASSLRTAGRAPNNEQFF
TGTGCCAGCAGTCTAAGGACGGCGGGAAGGGCCCCAAACAATGAGCAGTTCTTC
>TRBV7-3|-|TRBD1|TRBJ1-1
CASSSSGGTGTMNTEAFF
TGTGCCAGCAGCTCCTCTGGGGGGACAGGGACAATGAACACTGAAGCTTTCTTT
>TRBV5-1|-|TRBD1|TRBJ1-2
CASSPTGTGDWNGYTF
TGCGCCAGCAGCCCAACAGGGACAGGGGATTGGAATGGCTACACCTTC
>TRBV10-1|-|TRBD1|TRBJ2-7
CASSTGTGGTNEQYF
TGCGCCAGCAGTACGGGAACAGGGGGTACCAACGAGCAGTACTTC
>TRBV30|-|TRBD2|TRBJ2-5
CAWSKGPGGKTQYF
TGTGCCTGGAGTAAGGGACCGGGAGGGAAGACCCAGTACTTC
>TRBV5-1|-|TRBD1|TRBJ2-2
CASKRQGPEVTGELFF
TGCGCCAGCAAAAGACAGGGGCCCGAAGTCACCGGGGAGCTGTTTTTT
>TRBV6-5|-|-|TRBJ2-7
CAVTGTIPYEQYF
TGTGCCGTAACCGGGACAATCCCCTACGAGCAGTACTTC
>TRBV28|-|TRBD2|TRBJ2-3
CATLTSGGGDTQYF
TGTGCCACCCTGACTAGCGGGGGGGGAGATACGCAGTATTTT
>TRBV28|-|TRBD2|TRBJ2-3
CASSPQGDGRSDTQYF
TGTGCCAGCAGTCCCCAAGGGGACGGGAGGTCAGATACGCAGTATTTT
>TRBV30|-|-|TRBJ1-5
CAWSGVAGSYNQPQHF
TGTGCCTGGAGCGGAGTAGCGGGGAGCTACAATCAGCCCCAGCATTTT
>TRBV18|few|TRBD1|TRBJ2-7
CASSPGQGREQYF
TGTGCCAGCTCACCCGGACAGGGGCGGGAGCAGTACTTC